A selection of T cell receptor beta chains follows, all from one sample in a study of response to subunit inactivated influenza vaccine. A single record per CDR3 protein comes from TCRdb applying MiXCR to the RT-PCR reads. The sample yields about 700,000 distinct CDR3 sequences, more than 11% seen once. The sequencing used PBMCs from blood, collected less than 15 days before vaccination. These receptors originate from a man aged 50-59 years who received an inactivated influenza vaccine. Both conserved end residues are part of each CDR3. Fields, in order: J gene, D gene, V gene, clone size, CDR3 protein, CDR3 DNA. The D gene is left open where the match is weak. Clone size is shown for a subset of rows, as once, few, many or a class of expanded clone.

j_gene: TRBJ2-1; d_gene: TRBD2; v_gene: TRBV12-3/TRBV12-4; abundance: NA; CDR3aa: CASSHFGTSPYNEQFF; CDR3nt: TGTGCCAGCAGCCACTTCGGGACTAGTCCCTACAATGAGCAGTTCTTC
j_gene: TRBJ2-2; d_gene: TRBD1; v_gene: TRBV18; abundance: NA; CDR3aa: CASSAQGRMTGELFF; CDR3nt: TGTGCCAGCTCGGCACAGGGGAGAATGACCGGGGAGCTGTTTTTT
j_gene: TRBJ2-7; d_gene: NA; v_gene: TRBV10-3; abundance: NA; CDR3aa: CAISGEVGPYEQYF; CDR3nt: TGTGCCATCAGTGGGGAGGTAGGGCCCTACGAGCAGTACTTC
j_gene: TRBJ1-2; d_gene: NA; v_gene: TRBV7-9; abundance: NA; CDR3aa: CASSQRDGYTF; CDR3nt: TGTGCCAGCAGTCAGAGGGATGGCTACACCTTC
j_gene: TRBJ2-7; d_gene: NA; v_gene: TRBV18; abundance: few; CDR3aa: CASSPKGTDYEQYF; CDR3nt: TGTGCCAGCTCACCCAAGGGAACGGATTACGAGCAGTACTTC
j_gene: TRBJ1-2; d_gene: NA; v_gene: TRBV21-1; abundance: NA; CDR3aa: CASSAPRDREGRGYGYTF; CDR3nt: TGTGCCAGCAGCGCCCCTAGGGACAGGGAGGGAAGAGGCTATGGCTACACCTTC
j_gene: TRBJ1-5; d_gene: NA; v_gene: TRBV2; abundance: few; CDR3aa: CASSVQNSNQPQHF; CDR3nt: TGTGCCAGCAGTGTTCAGAATAGCAATCAGCCCCAGCATTTT
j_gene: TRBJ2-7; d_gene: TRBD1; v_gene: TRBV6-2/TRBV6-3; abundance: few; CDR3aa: CASSQSLPGQGSGEQYF; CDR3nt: TGTGCCAGCAGCCAATCTCTACCGGGACAGGGTTCTGGTGAGCAGTACTTC
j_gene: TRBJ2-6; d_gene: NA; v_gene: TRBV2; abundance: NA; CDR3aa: CASSASKRGVRGANVLTF; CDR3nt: TGTGCCAGCAGCGCCTCAAAGCGCGGGGTGAGAGGGGCCAACGTCCTGACTTTC
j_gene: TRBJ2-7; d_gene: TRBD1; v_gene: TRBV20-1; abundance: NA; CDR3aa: CSARPGTGIGEQYF; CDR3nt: TGCAGTGCTAGACCCGGGACAGGGATCGGCGAGCAGTACTTC
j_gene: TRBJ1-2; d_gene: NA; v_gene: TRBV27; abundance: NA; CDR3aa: CASRETRSRGYTF; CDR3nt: TGTGCCAGCAGAGAAACACGGAGTAGGGGCTACACCTTC
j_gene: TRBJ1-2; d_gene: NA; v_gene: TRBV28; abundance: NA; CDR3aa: CASSGGARISGYTF; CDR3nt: TGTGCCAGCAGTGGAGGGGCGCGAATCAGTGGCTACACCTTC
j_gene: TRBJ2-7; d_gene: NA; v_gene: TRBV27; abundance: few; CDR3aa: CASSSDIYEQYF; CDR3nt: TGTGCCAGCAGTTCCGACATCTACGAGCAGTACTTC
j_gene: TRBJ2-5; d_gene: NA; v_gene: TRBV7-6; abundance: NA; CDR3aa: CASSRRLQETQYF; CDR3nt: TGTGCCAGCAGCAGACGGCTCCAAGAGACCCAGTACTTC
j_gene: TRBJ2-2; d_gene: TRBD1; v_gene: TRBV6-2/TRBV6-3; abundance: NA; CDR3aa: CASAKGQRNTGELFF; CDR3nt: TGTGCCAGCGCAAAGGGACAGAGGAACACCGGGGAGCTGTTTTTT
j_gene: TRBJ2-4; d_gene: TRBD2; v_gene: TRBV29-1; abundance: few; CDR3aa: CSVEASAGDIQYF; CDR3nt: TGCAGCGTTGAAGCTTCGGCGGGGGACATTCAGTACTTC
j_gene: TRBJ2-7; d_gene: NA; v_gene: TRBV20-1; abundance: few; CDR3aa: CSARRSGQTRISYEQYF; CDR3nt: TGCAGTGCTAGACGAAGCGGACAGACTAGAATCTCCTACGAGCAGTACTTC
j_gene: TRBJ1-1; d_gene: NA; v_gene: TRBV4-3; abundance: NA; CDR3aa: CASSQEVERGTTEAFF; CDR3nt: TGCGCCAGCAGCCAAGAAGTAGAACGAGGGACCACTGAAGCTTTCTTT
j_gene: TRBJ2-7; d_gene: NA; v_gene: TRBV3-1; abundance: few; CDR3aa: CASSQDGSVGEQYF; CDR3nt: TGTGCCAGCAGCCAAGATGGTTCAGTAGGCGAGCAGTACTTC
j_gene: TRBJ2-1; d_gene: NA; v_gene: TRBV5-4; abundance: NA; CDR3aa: CASSRQAEGPYNEQFF; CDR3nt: TGTGCCAGCAGCCGACAAGCGGAGGGGCCCTACAATGAGCAGTTCTTC
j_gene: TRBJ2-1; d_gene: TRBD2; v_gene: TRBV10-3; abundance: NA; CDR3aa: CATTGLAGVNNEQFF; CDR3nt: TGTGCCACTACGGGGCTAGCGGGAGTGAACAATGAGCAGTTCTTC
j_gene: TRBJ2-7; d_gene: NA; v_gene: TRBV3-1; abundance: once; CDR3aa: CASSKGVPYEQYF; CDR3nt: TGTGCCAGCAGCAAGGGGGTCCCCTACGAGCAGTACTTC